These T cell receptor beta chains were read from a single sample in a study of CD8+CD57+ T cells in acquired aplastic anemia. TCRdb analysed the reads with MiXCR anew, one entry per CDR3 protein. The table shows around 180,000 distinct CDR3 sequences, with around 60% occurring only once. The sequencing input was sorted CD4+, CD8+, or CD8+CD57+ T cells (not recorded which) from PBMCs. Source of these receptors: a human donor in good health. Both conserved end residues are trimmed from each CDR3.

J: TRBJ1-1
V: TRBV29-1
CDR3: SVDPMNTEAF

J: TRBJ2-2
V: TRBV20-1
CDR3: SASEGANTGELF

J: TRBJ2-3
V: TRBV20-1
CDR3: SARVGLAGINEQY

J: TRBJ1-6
V: TRBV7-8
CDR3: ASSLADYATPLH

J: TRBJ1-6
V: TRBV9
CDR3: ASSVGGAGDSPLH

J: TRBJ1-2
V: TRBV24-1
CDR3: ATSESAYGYT

J: TRBJ2-7
V: TRBV7-2
CDR3: ASSFYYEQY

J: TRBJ2-2
V: TRBV5-1
CDR3: ASSLYYRGTGELF

J: TRBJ2-1
V: TRBV7-6
CDR3: ASAKSGGSYNEQF

J: TRBJ2-1
V: TRBV7-3
CDR3: ASSLMAGPGNEQF

J: TRBJ1-4
V: TRBV15
CDR3: ATSPQGQGVRKLF

J: TRBJ2-3
V: TRBV24-1
CDR3: ATSDRIGLAGTDTQY

J: TRBJ2-7
V: TRBV5-1
CDR3: ASSFQGQGAYEQY

J: TRBJ2-7
V: TRBV5-4
CDR3: ASSVTVHEQY

J: TRBJ2-3
V: TRBV7-8
CDR3: ASSLGFLTGAADTQY

J: TRBJ2-7
V: TRBV2
CDR3: ASRKTGSSYEQY

J: TRBJ2-7
V: TRBV11-1
CDR3: ASSLAGLAGEQY

J: TRBJ2-3
V: TRBV7-2
CDR3: ASSRTGGTDTQY

J: NA
V: TRBV2
CDR3: ASSSAGREAF

J: TRBJ1-6
V: TRBV7-8
CDR3: ASSQDLARKRNSPLH

J: TRBJ2-7
V: TRBV9
CDR3: ASSPPRGGGEQY

J: TRBJ2-7
V: TRBV7-8
CDR3: ASSPWTSAFKDEQY

J: TRBJ1-1
V: TRBV20-1
CDR3: KWDSFLNTEAF

J: TRBJ2-3
V: TRBV5-1
CDR3: ASSLEPRSSTDTQY

J: TRBJ1-1
V: TRBV5-1
CDR3: ASSEDPEWDTEAF

J: TRBJ1-6
V: TRBV5-6
CDR3: ASSFWGSYNSPLH

J: TRBJ2-7
V: TRBV4-1
CDR3: ASSQLTGGAYEQY

J: TRBJ1-6
V: TRBV20-1
CDR3: SARGWSSPLH

J: TRBJ2-5
V: TRBV5-8
CDR3: ASSPSDRVEETQY

J: TRBJ1-1
V: TRBV6-6
CDR3: ASSYSWDREVPNTEAF

J: TRBJ2-7
V: TRBV2
CDR3: ASSESLGGIYEQY

J: TRBJ2-2
V: TRBV7-9
CDR3: ASRSWGNTGELF

J: TRBJ1-1
V: TRBV7-9
CDR3: ASSLVRVAEAF

J: TRBJ2-7
V: TRBV7-9
CDR3: ASSQGTSYEQY

J: TRBJ2-7
V: TRBV9
CDR3: ASSGQGFQGEQY

J: TRBJ2-1
V: TRBV20-1
CDR3: SAEYSYNEQF

J: TRBJ1-1
V: TRBV5-1
CDR3: ASSLEGAAEAF

J: TRBJ2-3
V: TRBV29-1
CDR3: SVDGTFTDTQY

J: TRBJ1-5
V: TRBV19
CDR3: ATEIPGQPHQPQH

J: TRBJ2-7
V: TRBV5-1
CDR3: ASSLAGGAIYEQY

J: TRBJ2-1
V: TRBV7-2
CDR3: ASSPTSYSYNEQF

J: TRBJ2-5
V: TRBV5-5
CDR3: ASSLARIQETQY

J: TRBJ2-7
V: TRBV19
CDR3: ASSAGQLYEQY

J: TRBJ2-7
V: TRBV24-1
CDR3: ATSDGAYEQY

J: TRBJ2-7
V: TRBV20-1
CDR3: SAIATGAPYEQY